The present TCR beta chain was sequenced within a study of T-cell memory formation after mild COVID-19. Study observations and caveats: Contracting clones from day 15 to 85 showed balanced CD4/CD8; later expanders favored CD4+. Among CD4+ contracting clones, most were CM and EM, and CD8+ ones EMRA.

Germline loops: CDR1 SGHTA, CDR2 FQGNSA. The length of the CDR3 is 15 residues. V shed 5 bases and J 12 bases; nucleotides not matched to a gene: 14. TCRdb analysed the 5' RACE reads with MiXCR anew, one entry per CDR3 protein. The sample gives roughly 200,000 distinct CDR3 sequences, around 16% of which show up once; under 2.5% is in the top ten. There are a few counts of this clonotype. Its antigen is not known. The sequence was obtained from an adult woman who had mild COVID-19 (a few samples of this study predate the infection). Cell type and time point are not known. Specimen: PBMCs or a T cell subset sorted from them (not recorded which). The J gene is TRBJ2-1, the V gene TRBV7-2; 9 bases line up with TRBD2. The CDR3 DNA follows: TGTGCCAGCAGCCGCCGGGGGGTAGCGGGGGTCGGGCAGTTCTTC. Encoded protein: CASSRRGVAGVGQFF.